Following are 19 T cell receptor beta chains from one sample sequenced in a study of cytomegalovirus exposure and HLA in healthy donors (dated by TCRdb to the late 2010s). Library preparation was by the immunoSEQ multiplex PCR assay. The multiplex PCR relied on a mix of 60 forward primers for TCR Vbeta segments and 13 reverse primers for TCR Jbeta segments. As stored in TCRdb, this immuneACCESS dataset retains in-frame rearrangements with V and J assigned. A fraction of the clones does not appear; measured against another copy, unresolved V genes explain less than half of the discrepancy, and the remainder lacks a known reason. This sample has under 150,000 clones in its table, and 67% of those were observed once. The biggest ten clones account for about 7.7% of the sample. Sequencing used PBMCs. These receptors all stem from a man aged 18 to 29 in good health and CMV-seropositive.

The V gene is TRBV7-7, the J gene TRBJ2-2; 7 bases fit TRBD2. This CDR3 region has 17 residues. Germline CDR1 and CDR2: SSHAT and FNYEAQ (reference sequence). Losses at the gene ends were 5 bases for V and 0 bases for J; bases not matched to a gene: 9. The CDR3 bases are TGTGCCAGCAGCCCATTTGGGGGGGACTCGAACACCGGGGAGCTGTTTTTT. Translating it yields CASSPFGGDSNTGELFF. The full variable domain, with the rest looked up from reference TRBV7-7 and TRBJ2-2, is GAGVSQSPRYKVTKRGQDVTLRCDPISSHATLYWYQQALGQGPEFLTYFNYEAQPDKSGLPSDRFSAERPEGSISTLTIQRTEQRDSAMYRCASSPFGGDSNTGELFFGEGSRLTVL.

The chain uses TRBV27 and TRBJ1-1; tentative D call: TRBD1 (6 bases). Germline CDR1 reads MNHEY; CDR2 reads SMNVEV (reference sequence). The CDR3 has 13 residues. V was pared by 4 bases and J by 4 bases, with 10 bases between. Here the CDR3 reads CASSSTGSTEAFF. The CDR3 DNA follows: TGTGCCAGCAGTTCCACAGGGTCCACTGAAGCTTTCTTT.

This chain's CDR3 is CASSSGSETQYF. CDR3 nucleotide sequence: TGCGCCAGCAGCTCAGGGTCAGAGACCCAGTACTTC. The V gene is TRBV5-1, the J gene TRBJ2-5, with a weak D call TRBD1 (5 bases). The CDR3 runs to 12 residues. With 3 bases removed from V and 4 bases from J, the gap between germline ends came to 7 bases. CDR1 and CDR2 from the germline V gene are SGHRS and YFSETQ.

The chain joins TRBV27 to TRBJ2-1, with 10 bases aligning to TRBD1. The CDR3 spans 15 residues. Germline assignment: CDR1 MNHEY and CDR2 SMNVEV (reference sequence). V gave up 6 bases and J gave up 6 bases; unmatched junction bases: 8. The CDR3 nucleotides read TGTGCCAGCAGCTCTTGGGGGACAGGGGTCAATGAGCAGTTCTTC. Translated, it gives CASSSWGTGVNEQFF.

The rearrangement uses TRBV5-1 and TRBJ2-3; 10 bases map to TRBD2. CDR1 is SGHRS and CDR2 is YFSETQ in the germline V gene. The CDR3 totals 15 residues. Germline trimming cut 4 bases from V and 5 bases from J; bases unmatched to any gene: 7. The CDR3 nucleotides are TGCGCCAGCAGCCCCACTAGCGGGGTCGGAGATACGCAGTATTTT. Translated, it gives CASSPTSGVGDTQYF.

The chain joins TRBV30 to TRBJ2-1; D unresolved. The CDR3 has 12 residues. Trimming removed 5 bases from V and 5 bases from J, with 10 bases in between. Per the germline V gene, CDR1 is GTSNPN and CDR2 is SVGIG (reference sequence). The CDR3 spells CAWASLNNEQFF. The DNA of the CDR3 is TGTGCCTGGGCGTCCTTAAACAATGAGCAGTTCTTC. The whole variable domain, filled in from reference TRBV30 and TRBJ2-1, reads SQTIHQWPATLVQPVGSPLSLECTVEGTSNPNLYWYRQAAGRGLQLLFYSVGIGQISSEVPQNLSASRPQDRQFILSSKKLLLSDSGFYLCAWASLNNEQFFGPGTRLTVL.

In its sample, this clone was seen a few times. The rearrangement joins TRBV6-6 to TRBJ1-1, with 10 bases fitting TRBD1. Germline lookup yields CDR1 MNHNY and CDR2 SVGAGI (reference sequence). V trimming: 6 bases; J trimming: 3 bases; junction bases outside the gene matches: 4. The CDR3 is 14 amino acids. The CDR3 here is CASRRQGADTEAFF. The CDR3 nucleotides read TGTGCCAGCAGGAGACAGGGGGCGGACACTGAAGCTTTCTTT.

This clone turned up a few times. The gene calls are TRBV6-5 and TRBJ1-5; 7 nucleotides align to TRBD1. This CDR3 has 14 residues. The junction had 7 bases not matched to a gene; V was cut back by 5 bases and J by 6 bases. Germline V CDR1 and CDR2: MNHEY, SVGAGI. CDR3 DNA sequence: TGTGCCAGCAGTGAAGGACAGGCAGCTCAGCCCCAGCATTTT. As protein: CASSEGQAAQPQHF.

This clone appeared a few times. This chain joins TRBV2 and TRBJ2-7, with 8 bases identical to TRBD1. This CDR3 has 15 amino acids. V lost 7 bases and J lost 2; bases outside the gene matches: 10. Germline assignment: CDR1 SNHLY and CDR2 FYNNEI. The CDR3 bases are TGTGCCAGCAAAGTCCAGACAGGGGTAACCTACGAGCAGTACTTC. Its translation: CASKVQTGVTYEQYF.

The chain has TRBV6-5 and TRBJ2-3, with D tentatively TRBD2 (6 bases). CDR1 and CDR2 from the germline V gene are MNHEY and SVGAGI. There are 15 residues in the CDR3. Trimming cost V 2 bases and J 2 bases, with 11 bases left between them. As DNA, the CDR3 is TGTGCCAGCAGTTACGGCGGGCGGGACACAGATACGCAGTATTTT. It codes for CASSYGGRDTDTQYF.

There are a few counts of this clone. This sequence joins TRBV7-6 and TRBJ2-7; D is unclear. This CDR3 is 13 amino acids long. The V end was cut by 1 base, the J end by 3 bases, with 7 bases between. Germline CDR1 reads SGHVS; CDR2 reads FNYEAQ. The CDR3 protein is CASSLGYSYEQYF. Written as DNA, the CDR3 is TGTGCCAGCAGCTTAGGGTACAGCTACGAGCAGTACTTC.

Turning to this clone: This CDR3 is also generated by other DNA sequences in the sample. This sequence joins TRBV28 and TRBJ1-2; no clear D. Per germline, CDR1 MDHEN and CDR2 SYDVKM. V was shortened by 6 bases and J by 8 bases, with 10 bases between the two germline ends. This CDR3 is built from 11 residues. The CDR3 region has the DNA TGTGCCAGCAGCCCCGGCGGGGGCTACACCTTC. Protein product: CASSPGGGYTF.

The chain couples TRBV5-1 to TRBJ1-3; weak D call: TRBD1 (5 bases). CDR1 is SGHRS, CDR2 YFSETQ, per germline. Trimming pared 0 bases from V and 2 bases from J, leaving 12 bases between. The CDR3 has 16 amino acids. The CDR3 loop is CASSLGAGWTGNTIYF. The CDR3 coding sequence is TGCGCCAGCAGCTTGGGGGCAGGGTGGACTGGAAACACCATATATTTT. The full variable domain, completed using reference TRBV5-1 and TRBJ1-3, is KAGVTQTPRYLIKTRGQQVTLSCSPISGHRSVSWYQQTPGQGLQFLFEYFSETQRNKGNFPGRFSGRQFSNSRSEMNVSTLELGDSALYLCASSLGAGWTGNTIYFGEGSWLTVV.

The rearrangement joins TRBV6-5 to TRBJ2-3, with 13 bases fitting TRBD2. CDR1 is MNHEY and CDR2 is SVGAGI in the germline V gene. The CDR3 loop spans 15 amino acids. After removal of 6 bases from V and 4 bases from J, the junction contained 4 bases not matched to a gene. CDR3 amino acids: CASSRLAGGSDTQYF. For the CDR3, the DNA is TGTGCCAGCAGCAGACTAGCGGGGGGCTCAGATACGCAGTATTTT.

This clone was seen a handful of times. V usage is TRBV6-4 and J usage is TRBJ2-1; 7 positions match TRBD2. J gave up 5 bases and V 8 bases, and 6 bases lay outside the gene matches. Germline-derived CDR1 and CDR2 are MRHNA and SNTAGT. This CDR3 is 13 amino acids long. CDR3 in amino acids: CASASGPDNEQFF. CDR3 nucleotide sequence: TGTGCCAGCGCTAGCGGCCCCGACAATGAGCAGTTCTTC.

The CDR3 DNA reads as TGTGCCAGCAGCTTAGTAGCGGGGGGGCGAGGGGAGCAGTACTTC. This codes for CASSLVAGGRGEQYF. V is TRBV7-2 and J is TRBJ2-7; TRBD2 matches 11 bases. Per germline, CDR1 SGHTA and CDR2 FQGNSA. The junction had 6 bases not matched to a gene; V was cut back by 1 base and J by 7 bases. The CDR3 is made up of 15 amino acids.

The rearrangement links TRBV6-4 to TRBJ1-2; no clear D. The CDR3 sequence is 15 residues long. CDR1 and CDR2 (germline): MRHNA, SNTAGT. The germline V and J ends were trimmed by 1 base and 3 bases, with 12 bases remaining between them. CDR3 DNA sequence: TGTGCCAGCAGTGACTACGCCGGTGGAGACTATGGCTACACCTTC. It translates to CASSDYAGGDYGYTF.

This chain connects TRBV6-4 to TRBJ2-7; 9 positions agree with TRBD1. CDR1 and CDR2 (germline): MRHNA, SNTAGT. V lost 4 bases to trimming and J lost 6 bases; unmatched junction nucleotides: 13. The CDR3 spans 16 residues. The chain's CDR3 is CASSGTGQGRKCEQYV. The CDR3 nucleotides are TGTGCCAGCAGTGGTACGGGACAGGGTCGGAAGTGCGAGCAGTACGTC.

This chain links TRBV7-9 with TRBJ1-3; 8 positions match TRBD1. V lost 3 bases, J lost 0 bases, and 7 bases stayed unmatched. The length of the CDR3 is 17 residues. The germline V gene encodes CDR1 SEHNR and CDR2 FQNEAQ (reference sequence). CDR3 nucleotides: TGTGCCAGCAGCTTTCCCGGACAGGGCCACTCTGGAAACACCATATATTTT. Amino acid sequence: CASSFPGQGHSGNTIYF. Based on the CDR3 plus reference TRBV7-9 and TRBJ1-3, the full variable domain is DTGVSQNPRHKITKRGQNVTFRCDPISEHNRLYWYRQTLGQGPEFLTYFQNEAQLEKSRLLSDRFSAERPKGSFSTLEIQRTEQGDSAMYLCASSFPGQGHSGNTIYFGEGSWLTVV.